The 27 T cell receptor beta chains listed next were all sequenced from one sample in a study of a mutant IDH1 vaccine in newly diagnosed glioma. Their target antigens are unknown. Repertoires were generated with immunoSEQ multiplex PCR, while TCRdb's copy carries only in-frame clones and drops some. The repertoire consists of roughly 130,000 clones, with around four fifths occurring once and the leading ten covering about 5.5%. Time point here: week 11, during vaccination. Every vaccine dose comprised 300 ug of mutant IDH1 20-mer peptide plus topical imiquimod. The source was PBMCs, collected from a glioma patient whose treatment included an IDH1 peptide vaccine. The receptors derive from a man aged 35-49 years with glioma.

This chain links TRBV5-4 with TRBJ2-3, with 7 bases aligning to TRBD2. CDR1 SGHNT and CDR2 YYREEE come from the germline V gene (reference sequence). V trimming: 0 bases; J trimming: 5 bases; junction bases outside the gene matches: 6. This CDR3 has 15 residues. CDR3 nucleotides: TGTGCCAGCAGCTTGGGTCTAGCGGAACAAGATACGCAGTATTTT. Protein: CASSLGLAEQDTQYF.

The chain links TRBV5-1 to TRBJ2-3; D call uncertain. CDR3 length equals 13 residues. The V end lost 5 bases, the J end lost 6 bases, and 13 bases lay between the germline ends. Germline V CDR1 and CDR2: SGHRS, YFSETQ. The CDR3 coding sequence is TGCGCCAGCAGACAGCAGCGTGCGGATACGCAGTATTTT. This sequence encodes CASRQQRADTQYF. Using reference TRBV5-1 and TRBJ2-3 for the parts outside the CDR3, the full variable domain is KAGVTQTPRYLIKTRGQQVTLSCSPISGHRSVSWYQQTPGQGLQFLFEYFSETQRNKGNFPGRFSGRQFSNSRSEMNVSTLELGDSALYLCASRQQRADTQYFGPGTRLTVL.

V and J are TRBV5-8 and TRBJ2-3; 9 bases match TRBD2. The CDR3 runs to 15 residues. The ends lost 5 bases at V and 3 bases at J; junction bases unmatched: 7. Germline loops: CDR1 SGHTS, CDR2 YDEGEE. CDR3 coding DNA: TGTGCCAGCAGTAATGTAGCGGGAGCTACAGATACGCAGTATTTT. It specifies CASSNVAGATDTQYF. Based on the CDR3 plus reference TRBV5-8 and TRBJ2-3, the full variable domain is EAGVTQSPTHLIKTRGQQATLRCSPISGHTSVYWYQQALGLGLQFLLWYDEGEERNRGNFPPRFSGRQFPNYSSELNVNALELEDSALYLCASSNVAGATDTQYFGPGTRLTVL.

This clone was counted once. This chain connects TRBV27 to TRBJ1-3; D is uncertain. V lost 2 bases and J lost 1, with 6 bases in between. The CDR3 contains 14 residues. Germline lookup yields CDR1 MNHEY and CDR2 SMNVEV (reference sequence). CDR3 sequence: CASSLKRSGNTIYF. CDR3 nucleotides: TGTGCCAGCAGTTTAAAACGATCTGGAAACACCATATATTTT.

In nucleotides, the CDR3 is TGTGCCAGCAGCTTAGGGGGGTTGTGGGAGCAGTACTTC. It yields the protein CASSLGGLWEQYF. This chain links TRBV11-2 with TRBJ2-7; possibly TRBD1 or TRBD2 for D (5 bases each). CDR1 SGHAT and CDR2 FQNNGV come from the germline V gene. The CDR3 has 13 amino acids. The ends were cut back, 1 base at V and 7 bases at J, with 11 bases in the middle.

The chain uses TRBV7-8 and TRBJ2-7, with 9 bases fitting TRBD1. Germline CDR1 reads SGHVS; CDR2 reads FQNEAQ. The CDR3 sequence is 14 residues long. Trimming removed 0 bases from V and 4 bases from J; junction bases left unmatched: 1. The CDR3 sequence is CASSLADRGYEQYF. For the CDR3, the DNA is TGTGCCAGCAGCTTAGCGGACAGGGGTTACGAGCAGTACTTC.

This clone appeared a single time. The chain is built from TRBV6-1 and TRBJ1-6; the match to TRBD1 covers 8 bases. J lost 7 bases, V lost 3 bases, and 11 bases had no gene match. CDR3 length: 17 amino acids. CDR1 is MNHNS, CDR2 SASEGT, per germline. In DNA, the CDR3 is TGTGCCAGCAGTGACGACACCAGGGGGCAGTACAATTCACCCCTCCACTTT. Translation gives CASSDDTRGQYNSPLHF.

This clone was recorded once. This chain joins TRBV5-5 and TRBJ1-3; perhaps TRBD1 as D (5 bases). V lost 6 bases and J 0 bases, leaving 16 bases between the germline ends. The CDR3 contains 16 residues. CDR1 and CDR2 from the germline V gene are SGHKS and YYEKEE (reference sequence). The CDR3 loop is CASNSDSPRSGNTIYF. In nucleotides, the CDR3 is TGTGCCAGCAACTCCGACAGCCCGCGCTCTGGAAACACCATATATTTT.

This clone was seen only once. V usage is TRBV9 and J usage is TRBJ2-5, with TRBD1 identical over 7 bases. The CDR3 is 14 amino acids. From germline, CDR1 is SGDLS and CDR2 YYNGEE. The V gene end was trimmed by 0 bases and the J gene end by 4 bases; junction bases not matched to a gene: 3. As DNA, the CDR3 is TGTGCCAGCAGCGTAGATCACAGGGGAGAGACCCAGTACTTC. Residues: CASSVDHRGETQYF.

This clone was observed a few times. The chain carries TRBV18 and TRBJ1-1; D may be TRBD1 (5 bases). The CDR3 spans 13 residues. Germline assignment: CDR1 KGHSH and CDR2 LQKENI. Trimming stripped 4 bases from V and 6 bases from J, with 12 bases between. CDR3 DNA sequence: TGTGCCAGCTCACAGGAAGAGGGGTCTGAAGCTTTCTTT. It is translated as CASSQEEGSEAFF. The whole variable domain, filled in from reference TRBV18 and TRBJ1-1, reads NAGVMQNPRHLVRRRGQEARLRCSPMKGHSHVYWYRQLPEEGLKFMVYLQKENIIDESGMPKERFSAEFPKEGPSILRIQQVVRGDSAAYFCASSQEEGSEAFFGQGTRLTVV.

This clone has only one observation. The rearrangement uses TRBV7-9 and TRBJ1-2; D call uncertain. V was trimmed by 5 bases and J by 4 bases, leaving 20 bases between them. CDR1 is SEHNR, CDR2 FQNEAQ, per germline (reference sequence). The CDR3 is 16 amino acids. The CDR3 DNA reads as TGTGCCAGCAGCCCGCAAAGTACCCCTCAGGCCTATGGCTACACCTTC. This encodes CASSPQSTPQAYGYTF.

The chain is built from TRBV16 and TRBJ1-2, with 7 bases identical to TRBD1. CDR1 KGHSY and CDR2 FQNENV come from the germline V gene. V lost 5 bases, J lost 3 bases, and 3 bases stayed unmatched. The CDR3 sequence is 13 residues long. CDR3 sequence (DNA): TGTGCCAGCAGCTTCGGACAGGACTATGGCTACACCTTC. Translated: CASSFGQDYGYTF.

Ten or more counts support this clone. V is TRBV5-5 and J is TRBJ1-2; D is uncertain. Trimming took off 2 bases at V and 6 bases at J, with 11 bases between the two ends. The CDR3 extends over 13 amino acids. Germline V gene data show CDR1 as SGHKS and CDR2 as YYEKEE (reference sequence). The CDR3 DNA follows: TGTGCCAGCAGCTTACCCGGGAAGAATGGCTACACCTTC. Amino acid sequence: CASSLPGKNGYTF.

This sequence joins TRBV28 and TRBJ2-5; D assignment may be TRBD1 or TRBD2 (5 bases each). CDR1 MDHEN and CDR2 SYDVKM come from the germline V gene. The V end was cut by 5 bases, the J end by 5 bases, with 21 bases between. The CDR3 runs to 16 residues. CDR3 nucleotide sequence: TGTGCCAGCAGTATCCCCCGGGATCAATGGGGGGAGACCCAGTACTTC. Protein: CASSIPRDQWGETQYF.

This clone was counted only a few times. The chain employs TRBV10-3 and TRBJ2-3; 11 positions match TRBD1. The germline V gene encodes CDR1 ENHRY and CDR2 SYGVKD. The CDR3 runs to 16 residues. V dropped 0 bases and J dropped 6; count of bases not matched to a gene: 5. The chain's CDR3 is CAISESRTGGMDTQYF. CDR3 bases: TGTGCCATCAGTGAGTCAAGGACAGGGGGCATGGATACGCAGTATTTT.

The genes are TRBV28 and TRBJ1-5; TRBD1 matches 10 bases. The junction had 4 bases not matched to a gene; V was cut back by 5 bases and J by 6 bases. CDR1 is MDHEN, CDR2 SYDVKM, per germline. This CDR3 is 14 amino acids long. In DNA form, the CDR3 reads TGTGCCAGCAGTCTGGGACAGGGGACTCAGCCCCAGCATTTT. This encodes CASSLGQGTQPQHF.

The chain links TRBV5-1 to TRBJ2-1; 11 nucleotides agree with TRBD2. V lost 4 bases to trimming and J lost 3 bases; unmatched junction nucleotides: 3. The CDR3 consists of 15 residues. The germline V gene encodes CDR1 SGHRS and CDR2 YFSETQ. This CDR3 is CASSPLAGGYNEQFF. For the CDR3, the DNA is TGCGCCAGCAGCCCCCTAGCGGGGGGCTACAATGAGCAGTTCTTC.

The chain carries TRBV27 and TRBJ1-2, with TRBD1 matching 10 bases. J was trimmed by 10 bases and V by 4 bases; bases with no gene match: 12. The CDR3 has 15 amino acids. Germline V gives CDR1 MNHEY, CDR2 SMNVEV (reference sequence). Written as DNA, the CDR3 is TGTGCCAGCAGTTCATCCCCCGGGACAGGGGTTGTCTACACCTTC. Amino acid sequence: CASSSSPGTGVVYTF.

The chain combines TRBV5-1 with TRBJ1-2, with D unresolved. The V gene's germline CDR1 is SGHRS and CDR2 YFSETQ. V lost 1 base and J lost 4, with 11 bases in between. There are 14 residues in the CDR3. CDR3 in amino acids: CASSLTLTGYGYTF. CDR3 DNA: TGCGCCAGCAGCTTGACCCTAACGGGCTATGGCTACACCTTC.

This chain links TRBV6-1 with TRBJ2-1; D possibly matches TRBD1 or TRBD2 (6 bases each). This CDR3 contains 14 residues. V lost 6 bases and J 4 bases, leaving 13 bases between the germline ends. Germline V gene data show CDR1 as MNHNS and CDR2 as SASEGT. As DNA, the CDR3 is TGTGCCAGCAGATGGGGGGCAGGGTACAATGAGCAGTTCTTC. It encodes CASRWGAGYNEQFF.

This chain connects TRBV28 to TRBJ2-7; 10 bases match TRBD1. J gave up 7 bases and V 8 bases, and 14 bases lay outside the gene matches. CDR1 MDHEN and CDR2 SYDVKM come from the germline V gene. The CDR3 runs 15 residues. CDR3 DNA: TGTGCCAGCCTGGGGGGGGACAGGGGAACGGGAGAGCAGTACTTC. Translated, it gives CASLGGDRGTGEQYF.

The V and J genes are TRBV6-5 and TRBJ2-2, with D perhaps assigned TRBD1 or TRBD2 (6 bases each). This CDR3 contains 15 residues. Germline lookup yields CDR1 MNHEY and CDR2 SVGAGI. Trimming removed 6 bases from V and 7 bases from J, with 18 bases in between. CDR3 amino acids: CASSSGGRSGGELFF. The CDR3 nucleotides are TGTGCCAGCAGCTCCGGGGGCAGGTCAGGCGGGGAGCTGTTTTTT.

V gene TRBV10-3 combines with J gene TRBJ1-1, with D unresolved. Deletions cut 0 bases from V and 5 bases from J, with 19 bases between. There are 17 residues in the CDR3. Germline V lookup: CDR1 ENHRY, CDR2 SYGVKD. CDR3 in DNA: TGTGCCATCAGTGAGTCAGGCGCCCGGGGTAAAACTACTGAAGCTTTCTTT. It yields the protein CAISESGARGKTTEAFF.

V usage is TRBV28 and J usage is TRBJ1-5; 9 bases fit TRBD1. The V gene's germline CDR1 is MDHEN and CDR2 SYDVKM. Trimming cost V 6 bases and J 0 bases; bases outside gene matches: 3. The CDR3 contains 15 residues. In DNA form, the CDR3 reads TGTGCCAGCAGAACAGGGGGCGTTAGCAATCAGCCCCAGCATTTT. Encoded protein: CASRTGGVSNQPQHF. The entire variable domain, with the rest obtained from reference TRBV28 and TRBJ1-5, is as follows: DVKVTQSSRYLVKRTGEKVFLECVQDMDHENMFWYRQDPGLGLRLIYFSYDVKMKEKGDIPEGYSVSREKKERFSLILESASTNQTSMYLCASRTGGVSNQPQHFGDGTRLSIL.

This clone was counted only a few times. V usage is TRBV28 and J usage is TRBJ2-7, with a possible D match to TRBD2 (5 bases). Germline V gene data show CDR1 as MDHEN and CDR2 as SYDVKM. The CDR3 runs 12 residues. V was trimmed by 6 bases and J by 1 base, leaving 7 bases between them. The CDR3 bases are TGTGCCAGCAGAGAGGGTTCCTACGAGCAGTACTTC. This codes for CASREGSYEQYF.

This rearrangement joins TRBV5-6 to TRBJ2-7, with D perhaps assigned TRBD1 or TRBD2 (5 bases each). V lost 3 bases, J lost 0 bases, and 10 bases lay in between. Germline assignment: CDR1 SGHDT and CDR2 YYEEEE. The CDR3 is 14 amino acids. In nucleotides, the CDR3 is TGTGCCAGCAGCTGGGACCGATCCTCCTACGAGCAGTACTTC. This encodes CASSWDRSSYEQYF.

The rearrangement joins TRBV28 to TRBJ2-3; either TRBD1 or TRBD2 may supply D (6 bases each). Trimming took 5 bases from V and 7 from J, leaving 19 bases between them. The CDR3 consists of 15 residues. CDR1 MDHEN and CDR2 SYDVKM come from the germline V gene. DNA for the CDR3: TGTGCCAGCAGTGTAGCGGAGGGGGGTGTAAATACGCAGTATTTT. Its protein product is CASSVAEGGVNTQYF.